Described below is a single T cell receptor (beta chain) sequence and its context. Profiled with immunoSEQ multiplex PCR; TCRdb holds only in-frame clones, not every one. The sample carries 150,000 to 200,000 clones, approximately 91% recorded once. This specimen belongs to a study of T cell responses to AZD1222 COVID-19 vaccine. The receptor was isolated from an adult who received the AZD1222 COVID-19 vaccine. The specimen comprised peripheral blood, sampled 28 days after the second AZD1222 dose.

DNA for the CDR3: TGTGCCAGCAGCTTGACTGGAGAGGCCCATGAGCAGTTCTTC. As protein: CASSLTGEAHEQFF. The rearrangement joins TRBV5-4 to TRBJ2-1; D remains unclear. The CDR3 has 14 amino acids. Trimming cost V 1 base and J 8 bases, with 13 bases left between them. In germline, CDR1 is SGHNT, CDR2 YYREEE (reference sequence).